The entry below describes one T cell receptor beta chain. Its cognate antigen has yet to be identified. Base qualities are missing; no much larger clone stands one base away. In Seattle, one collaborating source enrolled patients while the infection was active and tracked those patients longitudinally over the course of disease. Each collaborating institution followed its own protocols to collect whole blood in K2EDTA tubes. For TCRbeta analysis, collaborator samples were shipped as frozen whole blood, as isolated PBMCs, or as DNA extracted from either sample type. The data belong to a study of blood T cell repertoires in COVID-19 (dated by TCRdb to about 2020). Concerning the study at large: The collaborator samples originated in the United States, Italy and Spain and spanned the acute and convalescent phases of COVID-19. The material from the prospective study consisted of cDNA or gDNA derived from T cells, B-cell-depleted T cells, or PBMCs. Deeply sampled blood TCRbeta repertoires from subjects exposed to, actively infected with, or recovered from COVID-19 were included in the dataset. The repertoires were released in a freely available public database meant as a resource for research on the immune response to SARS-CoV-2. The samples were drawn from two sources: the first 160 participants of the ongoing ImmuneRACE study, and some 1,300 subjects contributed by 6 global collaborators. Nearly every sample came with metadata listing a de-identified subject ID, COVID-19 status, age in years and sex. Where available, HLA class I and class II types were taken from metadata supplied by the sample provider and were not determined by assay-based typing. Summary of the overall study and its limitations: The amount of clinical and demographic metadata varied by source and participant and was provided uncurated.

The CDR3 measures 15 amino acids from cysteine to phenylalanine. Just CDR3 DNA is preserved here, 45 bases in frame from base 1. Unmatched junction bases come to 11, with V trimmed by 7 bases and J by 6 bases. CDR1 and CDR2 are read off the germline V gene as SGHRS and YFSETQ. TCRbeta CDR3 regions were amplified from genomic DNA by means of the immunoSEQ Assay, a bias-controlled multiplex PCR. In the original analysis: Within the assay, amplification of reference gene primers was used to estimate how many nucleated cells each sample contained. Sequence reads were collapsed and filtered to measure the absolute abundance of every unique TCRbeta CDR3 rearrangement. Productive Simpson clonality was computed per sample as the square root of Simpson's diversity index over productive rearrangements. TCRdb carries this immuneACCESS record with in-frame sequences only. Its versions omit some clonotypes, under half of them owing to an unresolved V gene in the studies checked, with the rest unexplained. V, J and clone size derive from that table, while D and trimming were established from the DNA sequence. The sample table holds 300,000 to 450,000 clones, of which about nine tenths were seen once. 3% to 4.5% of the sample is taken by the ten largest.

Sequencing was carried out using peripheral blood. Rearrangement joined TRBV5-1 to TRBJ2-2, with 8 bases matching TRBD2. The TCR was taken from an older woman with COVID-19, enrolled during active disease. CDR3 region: CASQEGLAKPGELFF. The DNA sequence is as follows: TGCGCCAGCCAAGAAGGACTAGCCAAGCCCGGGGAGCTGTTTTTT.